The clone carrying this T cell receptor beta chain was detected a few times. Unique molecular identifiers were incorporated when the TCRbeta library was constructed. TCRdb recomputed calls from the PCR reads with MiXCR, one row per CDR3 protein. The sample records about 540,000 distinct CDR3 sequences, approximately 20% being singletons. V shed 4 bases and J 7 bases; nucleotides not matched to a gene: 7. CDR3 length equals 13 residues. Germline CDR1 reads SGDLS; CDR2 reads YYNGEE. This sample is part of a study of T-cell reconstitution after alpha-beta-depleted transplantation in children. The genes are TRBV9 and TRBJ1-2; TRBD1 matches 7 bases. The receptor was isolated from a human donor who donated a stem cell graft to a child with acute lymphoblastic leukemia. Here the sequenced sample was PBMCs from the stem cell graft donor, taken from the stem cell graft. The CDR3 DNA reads TGTGCCAGCAGCACTATGACAGGGAGTGGCTACACCTTC. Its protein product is CASSTMTGSGYTF. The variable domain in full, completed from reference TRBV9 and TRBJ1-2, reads DSGVTQTPKHLITATGQRVTLRCSPRSGDLSVYWYQQSLDQGLQFLIQYYNGEERAKGNILERFSAQQFPDLHSELNLSSLELGDSALYFCASSTMTGSGYTFGSGTRLTVV.